The 6 T cell receptor beta chains in this list originate from one sample, sequenced in a study of T cell changes during pregnancy in multiple sclerosis. Sequencing used immunoSEQ multiplex PCR; TCRdb keeps in-frame clones, though not all of them. The table shows 40,000 to 55,000 clones, with roughly 92% occurring only once. The specimen comprised CD4+ T cells from peripheral blood mononuclear cells, sampled before pregnancy. The receptors were sampled from a female donor with multiple sclerosis, enrolled in a pregnancy study.

V is TRBV5-1 and J is TRBJ2-7; D remains unclear. CDR3 length: 12 amino acids. V shed 4 bases and J shed 4 bases, with 9 bases lying between them. Looked up from germline, CDR1 is SGHRS and CDR2 is YFSETQ. CDR3 in amino acids: CASSPDLYEQYF. For the CDR3, the DNA is TGCGCCAGCAGCCCCGACTTGTACGAGCAGTACTTC.

The count of this clone is one. The J gene is TRBJ2-7, the V gene TRBV13, with 11 bases that match TRBD2. This CDR3 comprises 16 residues. The trim removed 0 bases at V and 2 bases at J, leaving 3 bases unmatched. From germline, CDR1 is PRHDT and CDR2 FYEKMQ (reference sequence). CDR3 in amino acids: CASSLGTSGVTYEQYF. The CDR3 bases are TGTGCCAGCAGCTTAGGGACTAGCGGGGTTACCTACGAGCAGTACTTC. The full variable domain, its missing parts supplied by reference TRBV13 and TRBJ2-7, is AAGVIQSPRHLIKEKRETATLKCYPIPRHDTVYWYQQGPGQDPQFLISFYEKMQSDKGSIPDRFSAQQFSDYHSELNMSSLELGDSALYFCASSLGTSGVTYEQYFGPGTRLTVT.

The CDR3 nucleotides read TGTGCCAGCAGCTTGGCACTAGCAAATGAGCAGTTCTTC. As protein: CASSLALANEQFF. The chain joins TRBV5-4 to TRBJ2-1; TRBD2 is a possible D gene (6 bases). The CDR3 extends over 13 amino acids. The germline V gene has CDR1 SGHNT and CDR2 YYREEE (reference sequence). The V gene lost 0 bases and the J gene lost 7 bases, with 8 bases spanning the gap. Full variable domain (missing parts from reference TRBV5-4 and TRBJ2-1): ETGVTQSPTHLIKTRGQQVTLRCSSQSGHNTVSWYQQALGQGPQFIFQYYREEENGRGNFPPRFSGLQFPNYSSELNVNALELDDSALYLCASSLALANEQFFGPGTRLTVL.

This sequence joins TRBV28 and TRBJ2-5, with 14 nucleotides matching TRBD2. CDR1 is MDHEN, CDR2 SYDVKM, per germline. The V segment lost 2 bases and the J segment 0 bases; nucleotides outside the gene matches: 8. The CDR3 totals 19 residues. The CDR3 loop is CASSLELGLAGEYQETQYF. In nucleotides, the CDR3 is TGTGCCAGCAGTTTAGAATTGGGACTAGCGGGAGAATACCAAGAGACCCAGTACTTC.

The chain combines TRBV6-1 with TRBJ2-5; 10 bases map to TRBD2. Germline lookup yields CDR1 MNHNS and CDR2 SASEGT. The CDR3 has 13 amino acids. Trimming at V came to 6 bases and at J to 4 bases, leaving 2 bases not matched to a gene. CDR3 sequence reads: CASSRTSGETQYF. The CDR3 DNA reads TGTGCCAGCAGCAGGACTAGCGGAGAGACCCAGTACTTC.

The chain joins TRBV18 to TRBJ2-3; a possible D gene is TRBD2 (5 bases). Trimming stripped 0 bases from V and 1 base from J, with 11 bases between. Germline V gene sequence: CDR1 KGHSH, CDR2 LQKENI. The CDR3 sequence is 16 residues long. The DNA for the CDR3 is TGTGCCAGCTCACCACCTAGCGCCAGACGCACAGATACGCAGTATTTT. Translation: CASSPPSARRTDTQYF.